This T cell receptor (beta chain) was captured in a study of control samples from healthy donors and cancer patients. The V segment lost 5 bases and the J segment 6 bases; nucleotides outside the gene matches: 9. Germline CDR1 and CDR2: SGHDT and YYEEEE. The length of the CDR3 is 14 residues. Clones were read by immunoSEQ multiplex PCR, and TCRdb kept only the in-frame ones, dropping some. This sample has thousands of clones, with more than 65% found just once. This sequence originates from a man in his sixties or seventies with lung cancer. The chain links TRBV5-6 to TRBJ2-7, with TRBD1 matching 9 bases. The specimen was PBMCs. CDR3 DNA sequence: TGTGCCAGCAGGTGGGGACAGGGATATGGCGAGCAGTACTTC. Translating it yields CASRWGQGYGEQYF.